The 5 T cell receptor beta chains below were found in one sample sequenced in a study of T cell repertoires in cytomegalovirus infection. The antigens these receptors bind are not known. TCRdb recomputed calls from the reads with MiXCR, one row per CDR3 protein. This sample carries 700,000 to 850,000 distinct CDR3 sequences, around a third of them seen once, and the ten largest clones take 9.5% to 15%. Specimen: cultured CD8+ T cells from PBMCs, collected from culture after CMV antigen stimulation. These receptors were collected from a human donor in good health (CMV status not recorded). Some clones in this sample may be carry-over from other donors' samples.

This clonotype was seen more than once but under ten times. J is TRBJ1-5 and V is TRBV19; D perhaps matches TRBD1 (6 bases). V gave up 8 bases and J gave up 5 bases, with 22 bases separating them. Germline V gene data show CDR1 as LNHDA and CDR2 as SQIVND (reference sequence). The CDR3 extends over 16 amino acids. CDR3: CASRPGYDGGYQPQHF. CDR3 DNA sequence: TGTGCCAGTCGCCCGGGGTATGATGGGGGCTATCAGCCCCAGCATTTT.

The table lists this clonotype with many counts. The chain is built from TRBV7-6 and TRBJ2-2; no reliable D call. The germline V gene encodes CDR1 SGHVS and CDR2 FNYEAQ. Between the trimmed V and J ends, which lost 0 bases and 7 bases, there was a span of 3 bases. The CDR3 is 12 residues long. CDR3 protein: CASSLAGGELFF. In DNA form, the CDR3 reads TGTGCCAGCAGCTTAGCAGGCGGGGAGCTGTTTTTT.

This clonotype occurred many times. The V and J genes are TRBV7-8 and TRBJ2-5; 12 bases align to TRBD2. Germline V CDR1 and CDR2: SGHVS, FQNEAQ. V lost 5 bases, J lost 1 base, and 2 bases stayed unmatched. The CDR3 runs to 15 residues. The CDR3, as DNA: TGTGCCAGCAGCGAGGGACTAGCGGGCCAAGAGACCCAGTACTTC. As protein: CASSEGLAGQETQYF.

The J gene is TRBJ2-7, the V gene TRBV7-9; the D is unclear. Germline V gives CDR1 SEHNR, CDR2 FQNEAQ (reference sequence). This CDR3 has 14 amino acids. The ends were cut back, 5 bases at V and 0 bases at J, with 11 bases in the middle. The CDR3 nucleotides read TGTGCCAGCAGCGGTCCCTCAAGCTCCTACGAGCAGTACGTC. Translating gives CASSGPSSSYEQYV.

The chain recombines TRBV9 with TRBJ2-2; the match to TRBD2 covers 7 bases. Per the germline V gene, CDR1 is SGDLS and CDR2 is YYNGEE. V shed 4 bases, J shed 8 bases, and the junction held 8 bases outside the gene matches. The CDR3 sequence is 14 residues long. In DNA, the CDR3 is TGTGCCAGCAGCTATCGGGACTACCGAGGGGAGCTGTTTTTT. This sequence encodes CASSYRDYRGELFF.